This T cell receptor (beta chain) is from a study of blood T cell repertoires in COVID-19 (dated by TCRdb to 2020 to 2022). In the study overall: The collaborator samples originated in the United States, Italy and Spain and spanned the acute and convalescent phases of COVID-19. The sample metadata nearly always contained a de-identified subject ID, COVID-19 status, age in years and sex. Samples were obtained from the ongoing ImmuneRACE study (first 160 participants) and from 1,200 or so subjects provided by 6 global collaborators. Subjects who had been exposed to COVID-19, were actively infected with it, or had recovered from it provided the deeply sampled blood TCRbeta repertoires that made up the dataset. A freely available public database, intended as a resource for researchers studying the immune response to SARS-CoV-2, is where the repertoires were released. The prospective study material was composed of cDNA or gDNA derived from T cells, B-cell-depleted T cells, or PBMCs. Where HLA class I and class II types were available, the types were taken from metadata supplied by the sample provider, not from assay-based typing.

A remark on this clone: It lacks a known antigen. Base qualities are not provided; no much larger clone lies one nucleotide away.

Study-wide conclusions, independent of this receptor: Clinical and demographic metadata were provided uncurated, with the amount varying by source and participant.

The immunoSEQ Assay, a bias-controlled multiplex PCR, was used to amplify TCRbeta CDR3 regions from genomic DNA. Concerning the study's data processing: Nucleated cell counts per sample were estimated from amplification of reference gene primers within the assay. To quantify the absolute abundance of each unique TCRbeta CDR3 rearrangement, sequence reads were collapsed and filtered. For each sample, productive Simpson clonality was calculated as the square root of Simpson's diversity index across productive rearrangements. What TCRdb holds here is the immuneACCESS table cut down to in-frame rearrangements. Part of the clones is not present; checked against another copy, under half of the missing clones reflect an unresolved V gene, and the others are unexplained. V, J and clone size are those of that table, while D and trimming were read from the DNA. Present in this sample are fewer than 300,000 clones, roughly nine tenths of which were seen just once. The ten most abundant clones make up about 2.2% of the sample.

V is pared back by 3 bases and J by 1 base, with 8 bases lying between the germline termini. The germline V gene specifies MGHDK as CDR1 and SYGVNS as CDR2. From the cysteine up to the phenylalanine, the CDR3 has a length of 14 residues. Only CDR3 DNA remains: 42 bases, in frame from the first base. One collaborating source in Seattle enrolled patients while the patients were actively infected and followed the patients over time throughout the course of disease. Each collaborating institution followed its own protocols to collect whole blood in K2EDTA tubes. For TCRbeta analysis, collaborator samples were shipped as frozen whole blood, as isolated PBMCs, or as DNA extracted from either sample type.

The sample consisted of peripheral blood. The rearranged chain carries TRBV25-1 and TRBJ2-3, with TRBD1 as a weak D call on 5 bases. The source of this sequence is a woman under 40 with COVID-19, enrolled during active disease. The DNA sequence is TGTGCCAGCAGTGACGCCAGGGGCACAGATACGCAGTATTTT. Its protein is CASSDARGTDTQYF.